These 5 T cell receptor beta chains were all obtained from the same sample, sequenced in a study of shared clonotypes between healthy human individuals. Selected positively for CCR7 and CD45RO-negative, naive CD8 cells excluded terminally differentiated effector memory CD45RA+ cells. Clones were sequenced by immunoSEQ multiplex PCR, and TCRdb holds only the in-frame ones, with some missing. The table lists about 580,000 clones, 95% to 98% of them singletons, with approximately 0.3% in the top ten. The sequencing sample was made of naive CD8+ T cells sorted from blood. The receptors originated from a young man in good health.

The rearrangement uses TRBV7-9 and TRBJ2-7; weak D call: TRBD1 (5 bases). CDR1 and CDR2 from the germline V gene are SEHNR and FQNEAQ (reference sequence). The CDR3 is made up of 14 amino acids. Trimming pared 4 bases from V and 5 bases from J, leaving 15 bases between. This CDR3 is CASSSPLGADEQYF. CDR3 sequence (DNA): TGTGCCAGCAGCTCCCCGTTAGGGGCGGACGAGCAGTACTTC. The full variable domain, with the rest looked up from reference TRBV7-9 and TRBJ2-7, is DTGVSQNPRHKITKRGQNVTFRCDPISEHNRLYWYRQTLGQGPEFLTYFQNEAQLEKSRLLSDRFSAERPKGSFSTLEIQRTEQGDSAMYLCASSSPLGADEQYFGPGTRLTVT.

The CDR3, as DNA: TGTGCCAGCAGCTTAGCGGGACAGGGGGCCAACACCTTC. This codes for CASSLAGQGANTF. The rearrangement links TRBV7-9 to TRBJ1-2; 12 bases are a match to TRBD1. The CDR3 runs to 13 residues. V dropped 0 bases and J dropped 12; count of bases not matched to a gene: 2. The germline V gene encodes CDR1 SEHNR and CDR2 FQNEAQ (reference sequence).

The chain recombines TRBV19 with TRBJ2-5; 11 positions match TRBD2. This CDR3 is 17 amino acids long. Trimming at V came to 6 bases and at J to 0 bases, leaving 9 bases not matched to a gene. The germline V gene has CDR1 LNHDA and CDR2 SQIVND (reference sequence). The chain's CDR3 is CASSISLAGGHQETQYF. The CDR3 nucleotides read TGTGCCAGTAGCATCTCCCTAGCGGGAGGTCACCAAGAGACCCAGTACTTC.

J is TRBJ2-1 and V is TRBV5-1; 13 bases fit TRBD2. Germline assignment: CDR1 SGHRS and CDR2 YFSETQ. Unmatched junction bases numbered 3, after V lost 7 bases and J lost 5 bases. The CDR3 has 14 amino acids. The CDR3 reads CASQLAGGNNEQFF. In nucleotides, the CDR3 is TGCGCCAGCCAACTAGCGGGAGGGAACAATGAGCAGTTCTTC.

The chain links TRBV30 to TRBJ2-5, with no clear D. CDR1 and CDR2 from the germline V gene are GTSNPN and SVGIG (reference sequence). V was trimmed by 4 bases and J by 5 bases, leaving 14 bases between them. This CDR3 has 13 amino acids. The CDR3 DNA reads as TGTGCCTGGAATCTCATAGACCGGGAGACCCAGTACTTC. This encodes CAWNLIDRETQYF.